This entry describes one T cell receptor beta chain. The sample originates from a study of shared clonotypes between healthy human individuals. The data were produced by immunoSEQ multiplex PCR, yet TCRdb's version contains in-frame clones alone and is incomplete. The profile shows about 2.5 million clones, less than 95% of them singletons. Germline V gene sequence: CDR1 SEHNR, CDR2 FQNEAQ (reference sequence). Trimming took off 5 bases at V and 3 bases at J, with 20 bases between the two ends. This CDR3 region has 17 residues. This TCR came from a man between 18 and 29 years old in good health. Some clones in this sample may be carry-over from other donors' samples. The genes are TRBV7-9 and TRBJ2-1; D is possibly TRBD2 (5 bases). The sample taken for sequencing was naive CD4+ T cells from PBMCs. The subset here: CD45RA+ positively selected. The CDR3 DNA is TGTGCCAGCAGCCAGCCGACTACCGGCTCGTTCTACAATGAGCAGTTCTTC. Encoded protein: CASSQPTTGSFYNEQFF.